Listed here are 13 T cell receptor beta chains from one sample, sequenced in a study of shared clonotypes between healthy human individuals. TCRdb's table, derived via immunoSEQ multiplex PCR, lists solely in-frame clones and lacks some. The sample includes about 300,000 clones, 74% of them seen just once. Sequencing input: memory CD4+ T cells sorted from blood. Sample subset: CD45RA-negative fraction. The receptor source for this set is a man aged 25 to 45 in good health.

CDR3 sequence reads: CASRVGPNTEAFF. The CDR3, as DNA: TGTGCCAGCCGAGTGGGACCGAACACTGAAGCTTTCTTT. This sequence joins TRBV28 and TRBJ1-1; tentative D call: TRBD1 (5 bases). V was pared by 8 bases and J by 1 base, with 11 bases between. The CDR3 has 13 residues. Germline lookup yields CDR1 MDHEN and CDR2 SYDVKM.

This sequence joins TRBV30 and TRBJ2-7; 11 bases map to TRBD1. Germline assignment: CDR1 GTSNPN and CDR2 SVGIG (reference sequence). CDR3 length: 18 residues. The J segment lost 5 bases and the V segment lost 2 bases, leaving 17 bases of the junction unmatched. The CDR3 DNA follows: TGTGCCTGGAGTCTAGGAAGGACAGGGGGCTTCGGTGTGGACGAGCAGTACTTC. Translating gives CAWSLGRTGGFGVDEQYF.

This clone has just a few counts. The chain employs TRBV5-6 and TRBJ2-3; 11 bases agree with TRBD1. CDR3 length equals 15 residues. Per germline, CDR1 SGHDT and CDR2 YYEEEE. V shed 4 bases and J 8 bases; nucleotides not matched to a gene: 9. The CDR3 is CASSPGTGGSGTQYF. The CDR3 coding sequence is TGTGCCAGCAGCCCCGGGACAGGGGGTTCAGGTACGCAGTATTTT.

This clone appeared a few times. This chain uses TRBV7-8 with TRBJ2-7; a possible D gene is TRBD1 (6 bases). V was trimmed by 1 base and J by 1 base, leaving 14 bases between them. Germline CDR1 is SGHVS and CDR2 is FQNEAQ. This CDR3 spans 16 amino acids. Here the CDR3 DNA reads TGTGCCAGCAGCTTAGATTGGGGGCGCTTGTCCTACGAGCAGTACTTC. Encoded protein: CASSLDWGRLSYEQYF. Based on the CDR3 plus reference TRBV7-8 and TRBJ2-7, the full variable domain is GAGVSQSPRYKVAKRGQDVALRCDPISGHVSLFWYQQALGQGPEFLTYFQNEAQLDKSGLPSDRFFAERPEGSVSTLKIQRTQQEDSAVYLCASSLDWGRLSYEQYFGPGTRLTVT.

The gene calls are TRBV19 and TRBJ2-7; 14 positions agree with TRBD2. In germline, CDR1 is LNHDA, CDR2 SQIVND (reference sequence). CDR3 size: 18 residues. Trimming cost V 5 bases and J 3 bases; bases outside gene matches: 12. CDR3 sequence (DNA): TGTGCCAGTAGTTCCGTAGGGACTAGCGGGAGTTTAATCTACGAGCAGTACTTC. Residues: CASSSVGTSGSLIYEQYF.

This chain links TRBV5-1 with TRBJ1-1, with TRBD1 as a possible D gene (5 bases). Germline loops: CDR1 SGHRS, CDR2 YFSETQ. V shed 3 bases and J shed 4 bases, with 22 bases lying between them. This CDR3 is built from 17 residues. CDR3 residues: CASSSSGWGPLGTEAFF. In DNA form, the CDR3 reads TGCGCCAGCAGCTCCAGTGGATGGGGACCCCTGGGCACTGAAGCTTTCTTT.

This clone was observed many times. The J gene is TRBJ2-4, the V gene TRBV14; no reliable D call. The CDR3 contains 13 residues. V was trimmed by 1 base and J by 7 bases, leaving 8 bases between them. The germline V gene has CDR1 SGHDN and CDR2 FVKESK. In DNA form, the CDR3 reads TGTGCCAGCAGCCAAGTCGTTGCGAACATTCAGTACTTC. Protein: CASSQVVANIQYF.

The gene calls are TRBV6-4 and TRBJ2-1; 9 bases align to TRBD2. V trimming: 0 bases; J trimming: 9 bases; junction bases outside the gene matches: 9. Germline CDR1 reads MRHNA; CDR2 reads SNTAGT. The CDR3 is 16 amino acids. This CDR3 reads CASSDSAGGSTGEQFF. CDR3 coding DNA: TGTGCCAGCAGTGACTCTGCGGGAGGGTCCACCGGTGAGCAGTTCTTC.

This chain uses TRBV9 with TRBJ2-7, with TRBD2 identical over 14 bases. The CDR3 has 15 amino acids. The V segment lost 2 bases and the J segment 6 bases; nucleotides outside the gene matches: 4. Per the germline V gene, CDR1 is SGDLS and CDR2 is YYNGEE. CDR3 residues: CASSVGTSGSTEQYF. The CDR3 DNA is TGTGCCAGCAGCGTCGGGACTAGCGGGAGCACCGAGCAGTACTTC.

This chain connects TRBV11-3 to TRBJ2-2; D tentatively reads TRBD1 or TRBD2 (6 bases each). The CDR3 has 13 amino acids. Germline CDR1 is SGHNT and CDR2 is YENEEA. Trimming shortened V by 5 bases and J by 6 bases, and 10 bases separated the two germline ends. The CDR3 reads CASSPGGSGELFF. The CDR3 region has the DNA TGTGCCAGCAGCCCCGGGGGCTCCGGGGAGCTGTTTTTT.

The genes are TRBV18 and TRBJ1-1; the match to TRBD1 covers 9 bases. This CDR3 is built from 12 residues. Losses at the gene ends were 5 bases for V and 6 bases for J; bases not matched to a gene: 1. Germline loops: CDR1 KGHSH, CDR2 LQKENI. The CDR3 loop reads CASSGQGPEAFF. In nucleotides, the CDR3 is TGTGCCAGCTCAGGACAGGGGCCTGAAGCTTTCTTT.

V gene TRBV27 combines with J gene TRBJ2-1; D not certain. Per germline, CDR1 MNHEY and CDR2 SMNVEV (reference sequence). The V end was cut by 8 bases, the J end by 2 bases, with 7 bases between. The length of the CDR3 is 12 residues. Here the CDR3 reads CASRTPYNEQFF. The CDR3 DNA sequence: TGTGCCAGCCGGACGCCCTACAATGAGCAGTTCTTC.

V and J are TRBV5-4 and TRBJ2-7, with D possibly called TRBD1 or TRBD2 (6 bases each). This CDR3 has 14 residues. Germline loops: CDR1 SGHNT, CDR2 YYREEE (reference sequence). V was cut by 4 bases and J by 9 bases, with 20 bases left in between. CDR3 sequence: CASSLGQTARGQYF. For the CDR3, the DNA is TGTGCCAGCAGCCTAGGACAGACGGCGCGGGGGCAGTACTTC.